These T cell receptor beta chains were read from a single sample in a study of T cell responses to AZD1222 COVID-19 vaccine. Data came from immunoSEQ multiplex PCR; TCRdb stores just in-frame clones and leaves some out. The sample contains 95,000 to 150,000 clones, approximately 89% of which appear only once. The sample here was peripheral blood, taken on day 0 of AZD1222 vaccination. The receptors shown here come from an adult in good health. CDR3s include the opening cysteine and the closing phenylalanine or tryptophan. D genes are given only for firm matches. Expanded clones get a size class; other rows say once, few or many, or leave the size out.

TRBD1,TRBJ2-2,TRBV2,.,CASSGVTGANTGELFF,TGTGCCAGCAGTGGGGTGACAGGGGCGAACACCGGGGAGCTGTTTTTT
TRBD2,TRBJ2-3,TRBV27,.,CASSLGAGADTQYF,TGTGCCAGCAGTTTGGGAGCGGGGGCAGATACGCAGTATTTT
TRBD1,TRBJ2-7,TRBV5-1,.,CASSLGGQTEQYF,TGCGCCAGCAGCTTGGGGGGACAGACCGAGCAGTACTTC
TRBD1,TRBJ1-1,TRBV18,.,CASSLGTGGTEAFF,TGTGCCAGCTCACTGGGGACAGGGGGCACTGAAGCTTTCTTT
.,TRBJ2-3,TRBV4-1,.,CASSLRGSGTDTQYF,TGCGCCAGCAGCCTTAGGGGTAGCGGCACAGATACGCAGTATTTT
TRBD1,TRBJ1-5,TRBV19,.,CASSDYRGSDQPQHF,TGTGCCAGTAGTGACTACAGGGGGTCTGATCAGCCCCAGCATTTT
TRBD1,TRBJ2-6,TRBV27,.,CASRGTGGSGANVLTF,TGTGCCAGCAGAGGGACAGGGGGCTCTGGGGCCAACGTCCTGACTTTC
.,TRBJ1-2,TRBV27,.,CASSSGPNYGYTF,TGTGCCAGCAGTTCGGGACCGAACTATGGCTACACCTTC
.,TRBJ2-3,TRBV6-5,once,CASSYRDSYTDTQYF,TGTGCCAGCAGTTACCGGGACTCCTACACAGATACGCAGTATTTT
.,TRBJ2-7,TRBV21-1,.,CASSALGQEYYEQYF,TGTGCCAGCAGCGCCCTAGGACAGGAATACTACGAGCAGTACTTC
.,TRBJ2-3,TRBV28,.,CASSFPPAHTDTQYF,TGTGCCAGCAGTTTCCCCCCAGCTCACACAGATACGCAGTATTTT
TRBD1,TRBJ1-2,TRBV19,.,CASTAGTANYGYTF,TGTGCCAGTACAGCCGGGACAGCTAACTATGGCTACACCTTC
TRBD2,TRBJ2-3,TRBV6-5,.,CASRGTSDTDTQYF,TGTGCCAGCAGGGGGACTAGCGACACAGATACGCAGTATTTT
.,TRBJ2-2,TRBV25-1,.,CASSKQNTGELFF,TGTGCCAGTTCGAAACAGAACACCGGGGAGCTGTTTTTT
.,TRBJ1-4,TRBV18,.,CASSPRARSNEKLFF,TGTGCCAGCTCACCAAGGGCCCGATCTAATGAAAAACTGTTTTTT
TRBD1,TRBJ2-3,TRBV14,.,CASSQENRGRTDTQYF,TGTGCCAGCAGCCAAGAGAACAGGGGCCGCACAGATACGCAGTATTTT